This TCR beta chain was documented in a study of blood T cells in healthy people across ages. For the second PCR, which ran for about 6 to 11 cycles, a sample-barcoded 5' primer and a J-beta primer mix were used. MiXCR was run by TCRdb on the 5' RACE reads, yielding one entry per CDR3 protein. The profile shows about 830,000 distinct CDR3 sequences, around 62% of them singletons. Germline CDR1 and CDR2: SGHAT and FQNNGV. This CDR3 has 13 residues. Trimming shortened V by 4 bases and J by 4 bases, and 10 bases separated the two germline ends. The receptor was derived from a man aged 25-45 years in good health. Sequencing used blood. V usage is TRBV11-2 and J usage is TRBJ1-1, with TRBD1 as a possible D gene (5 bases). CDR3 nucleotides: TGTGCCAGCAGCTCAACAGGATTCACTGAAGCTTTCTTT. Translating gives CASSSTGFTEAFF.